This T cell receptor beta chain emerged from a study of regulatory T cells in long-lasting Graves disease. CDR1 SGHAT and CDR2 FQNNGV come from the germline V gene. The V gene end was trimmed by 1 base and the J gene end by 4 bases; junction bases not matched to a gene: 8. The CDR3 totals 16 residues. Documented time point: newly diagnosed GD, antithyroid drugs for less than 3 months. Construction of the TCR library relied on RNA isolated from PBMCs. Arm-PCR with iRepertoire HTBI primers amplified the CDR3 regions for these TCR beta libraries. Study processing details: The identification of 62 TRBV and 11 to 15 TRBJ segments was made across samples. TCRdb passed the multiplex PCR reads through MiXCR, listing each CDR3 protein once. These V and J calls derive from TCRdb rather than the authors' analysis. Among 320,000 or so distinct CDR3 sequences listed, about 20% were seen once.

The sample in question was peripheral blood mononuclear cells (PBMCs), obtained at new diagnosis, from a patient treated with antithyroid drugs. The source is a female donor with Graves disease. V gene TRBV11-2 combines with J gene TRBJ2-3, with 7 bases that match TRBD2. CDR3: CASSLVAQTSADTQYF. CDR3 DNA: TGTGCCAGCAGCTTAGTTGCCCAAACTAGCGCAGATACGCAGTATTTT.